This TCR beta chain was retrieved from a study of siplizumab effects on memory and regulatory T cells. Study results and limitations: The alloresponse seemed to draw substantially on naive T cells, which appeared more diverse than memory cells.

With regard to this clone: Its antigen is not identified. One end of the junction varies from germline; a read error may be responsible.

This CDR3 contains 12 residues. Germline V CDR1 and CDR2: GTSNPN, SVGIG (reference sequence). The protocol was immunoSEQ multiplex PCR, while the TCRdb copy is restricted to in-frame clones and leaves out a portion. The sample records around 87,000 clones, 75% to 90% being singletons. The material sequenced was CD4+ T cells sorted from blood. This receptor was obtained from a human donor in good health. The V and J genes are TRBV30 and TRBJ1-5; D not certain. Written as DNA, the CDR3 is TGTGCCTGGAGTGTATGGGGATCAGCCCCAGCATTT. This translates into CAWSVWGSAPAF.